This T cell receptor (beta chain) was recovered during a study of blood T cell repertoires in COVID-19. In the study overall: Sites across the United States, Italy and Spain contributed samples from acute and convalescent COVID-19. The cDNA or gDNA used as material had been derived from T cells, B-cell-depleted T cells, or PBMCs.

Authors' analysis steps: Nucleated cell counts were estimated from reference gene primer amplification. Sequenced by immunoSEQ multiplex PCR; TCRdb stores in-frame clones only, minus some. The V and J calls and clone size were taken over from that table, and D and trimming were inferred from the DNA. The sample consists of about 400,000 clones, 75% to 90% of them appearing once. There are 13 residues in the CDR3. Germline values: CDR1 MNHEY, CDR2 SMNVEV (reference sequence). Losses at the gene ends were 6 bases for V and 2 bases for J; bases not matched to a gene: 3. V usage is TRBV27 and J usage is TRBJ1-2; 7 positions match TRBD1. This TCR was sampled from a woman younger than 45 with acute or convalescent COVID-19. What was sequenced was peripheral blood. CDR3 region: CASRTTGNYGYTF. In DNA, the CDR3 is TGTGCCAGCAGAACGACAGGGAACTATGGCTACACCTTC.